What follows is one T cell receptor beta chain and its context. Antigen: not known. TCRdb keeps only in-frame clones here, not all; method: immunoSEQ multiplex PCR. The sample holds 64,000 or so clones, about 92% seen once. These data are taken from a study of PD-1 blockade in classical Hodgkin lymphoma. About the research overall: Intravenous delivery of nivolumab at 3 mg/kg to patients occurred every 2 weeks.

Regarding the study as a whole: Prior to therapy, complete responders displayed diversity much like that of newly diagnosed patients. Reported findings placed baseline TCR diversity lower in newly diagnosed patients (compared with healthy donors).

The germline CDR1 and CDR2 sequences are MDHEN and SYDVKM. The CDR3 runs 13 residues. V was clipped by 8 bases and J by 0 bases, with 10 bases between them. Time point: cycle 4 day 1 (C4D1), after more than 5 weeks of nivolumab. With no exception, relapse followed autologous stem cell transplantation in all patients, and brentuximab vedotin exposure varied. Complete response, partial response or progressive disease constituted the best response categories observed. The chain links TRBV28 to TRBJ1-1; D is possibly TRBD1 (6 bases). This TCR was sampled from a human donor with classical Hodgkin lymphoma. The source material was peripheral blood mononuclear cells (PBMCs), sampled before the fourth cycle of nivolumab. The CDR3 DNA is TGTGCCAGCCTAGGACAGATGAACACTGAAGCTTTCTTT. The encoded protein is CASLGQMNTEAFF.